The entry below gives a single T cell receptor beta chain sequence along with its context. Its antigen is as yet unknown. These data come from a study of OX40 agonist ivuxolimab in advanced cancers. Study as a whole: Patients were treated with ivuxolimab, an agonistic anti-OX40 (CD134) antibody.

V dropped 4 bases and J dropped 3; count of bases not matched to a gene: 8. Germline V lookup: CDR1 SGHNT, CDR2 YYREEE (reference sequence). CDR3 size: 15 residues. Sampling times: baseline, cycle 4 day 1, cycle 7 day 1. Study-wide results and caveats: Expanded clones were, on average, more numerous among CD8+ T cells than CD4+.

Clones were read by immunoSEQ multiplex PCR, and TCRdb kept only the in-frame ones, dropping some. The sample has some 19,000 clones; approximately 86% are singletons. The gene calls are TRBV5-4 and TRBJ1-2; 8 positions match TRBD1. This specimen was CD4+ or CD8+ T cells sorted from blood, taken in a trial of the OX40 agonist ivuxolimab. This receptor was identified in an adult with an advanced solid tumor such as melanoma, head and neck, liver or kidney cancer. DNA of the CDR3: TGTGCCAGCAGCGACTACTCCAGGGGGCACTATGGCTACACCTTC. It yields the protein CASSDYSRGHYGYTF.